This entry lists 29 T cell receptor beta chains sequenced from one sample in a study of OX40 agonist ivuxolimab in advanced cancers. Measured with immunoSEQ multiplex PCR; TCRdb has only the in-frame clones, and not every one. The table includes 150,000 to 190,000 clones, around 94% detected once. Sequencing used CD4+ or CD8+ T cells sorted from blood, obtained in a trial of the OX40 agonist ivuxolimab. These receptors were obtained from an adult with an advanced solid tumor such as melanoma, head and neck, liver or kidney cancer.

The chain links TRBV5-5 to TRBJ2-1; 8 nucleotides agree with TRBD2. J gave up 2 bases and V 4 bases, and 5 bases lay outside the gene matches. The germline V gene has CDR1 SGHKS and CDR2 YYEKEE (reference sequence). This CDR3 is 15 amino acids long. Here the CDR3 DNA reads TGTGCCAGCAGCCCAGCGGGAGACGCCTACAATGAGCAGTTCTTC. Translation: CASSPAGDAYNEQFF.

The chain links TRBV4-3 to TRBJ2-1, with D possibly being TRBD2 (7 bases). The germline V gene encodes CDR1 LGHNA and CDR2 YSLEER. This CDR3 comprises 17 residues. V dropped 0 bases and J dropped 1 base, with 13 bases sitting between them. The CDR3 region has the DNA TGCGCCAGCAGCCAAGATCTTAAGGGGGGGTCCTACAATGAGCAGTTCTTC. Encoded protein: CASSQDLKGGSYNEQFF.

This rearrangement joins TRBV6-1 to TRBJ1-1; D is uncertain. The CDR3 has 14 residues. The germline V gene encodes CDR1 MNHNS and CDR2 SASEGT. Trimming stripped 1 base from V and 11 bases from J, with 17 bases between. CDR3 loop: CASSEVRSPESAFF. DNA of the CDR3: TGTGCCAGCAGTGAAGTAAGGTCACCCGAATCGGCTTTCTTT.

J is TRBJ2-5 and V is TRBV7-2, with D perhaps matching TRBD1 (5 bases). This CDR3 region has 14 residues. V lost 5 bases, J lost 5 bases, and 15 bases lay in between. Germline V lookup: CDR1 SGHTA, CDR2 FQGNSA. This CDR3 reads CASSTSTAQETQYF. CDR3 in DNA: TGTGCCAGCAGCACCTCGACAGCTCAGGAGACCCAGTACTTC. The full variable domain, rest sourced from reference TRBV7-2 and TRBJ2-5, is GAGVSQSPSNKVTEKGKDVELRCDPISGHTALYWYRQSLGQGLEFLIYFQGNSAPDKSGLPSDRFSAERTGGSVSTLTIQRTQQEDSAVYLCASSTSTAQETQYFGPGTRLLVL.

The rearrangement uses TRBV5-1 and TRBJ2-3; D may be TRBD1 (6 bases). CDR3 length equals 15 residues. CDR1 and CDR2 (germline): SGHRS, YFSETQ. V lost 2 bases to trimming and J lost 0 bases, with 10 bases between them. CDR3 amino acids: CASSFDGGSTDTQYF. CDR3 DNA sequence: TGCGCCAGCAGCTTCGATGGGGGCAGCACAGATACGCAGTATTTT.

This clone was seen more than once but under ten times. The chain carries TRBV6-1 and TRBJ1-5, with 8 bases that match TRBD1. Trimming took 6 bases from V and 4 from J; bases not matched to a gene: 5. This CDR3 is 14 amino acids long. From germline, CDR1 is MNHNS and CDR2 SASEGT. CDR3 residues: CASSVYRGNQPQHF. The CDR3 region has the DNA TGTGCCAGCAGCGTGTACAGGGGGAATCAGCCCCAGCATTTT.

V gene TRBV5-6 combines with J gene TRBJ2-7; 11 nucleotides match TRBD1. The CDR3 covers 16 residues. The germline V gene has CDR1 SGHDT and CDR2 YYEEEE. Germline trimming cut 6 bases from V and 3 bases from J; bases unmatched to any gene: 11. CDR3 sequence: CASNLPPGQGVYEQYF. The CDR3 DNA is TGTGCCAGCAACCTACCCCCGGGACAGGGGGTCTACGAGCAGTACTTC.

Worth noting for this clone: Other nucleotide sequences in the sample specify the same CDR3. This chain joins TRBV2 and TRBJ2-5; 9 bases map to TRBD2. Germline V gene sequence: CDR1 SNHLY, CDR2 FYNNEI. The J segment lost 4 bases and the V segment lost 7 bases, leaving 7 bases of the junction unmatched. This CDR3 spans 14 amino acids. The CDR3 DNA follows: TGTGCCAGCATCTGGCGGGGGGGTCGAGAGACCCAGTACTTC. This gives the protein CASIWRGGRETQYF.

The chain employs TRBV27 and TRBJ1-2, with TRBD1 matching 9 bases. Germline CDR1 and CDR2: MNHEY and SMNVEV (reference sequence). CDR3 length: 15 amino acids. With 5 bases clipped from V and 2 bases from J, the junction kept 6 bases outside the gene matches. The CDR3 region has the DNA TGTGCCAGCAGTCAGGGGGACAGGGTAAACTATGGCTACACCTTC. Protein sequence: CASSQGDRVNYGYTF.

Note on this clone: Other DNA sequences from this sample encode an identical CDR3 as well. This chain uses TRBV30 with TRBJ1-5; D gene unclear. Germline assignment: CDR1 GTSNPN and CDR2 SVGIG (reference sequence). The length of the CDR3 is 13 residues. V lost 0 bases to trimming and J lost 4 bases, with 7 bases between them. The CDR3 loop reads CAWSVRGNQPQHF. The CDR3 DNA follows: TGTGCCTGGAGTGTACGGGGAAATCAGCCCCAGCATTTT.

The chain uses TRBV5-6 and TRBJ2-1; the D gene is possibly TRBD1 (6 bases). V dropped 2 bases and J dropped 7 bases, with 19 bases sitting between them. The CDR3 totals 16 residues. Germline V gene sequence: CDR1 SGHDT, CDR2 YYEEEE. The CDR3 is CASSFGWDTGLNEQFF. The CDR3 DNA reads TGTGCCAGCAGCTTCGGTTGGGACACTGGCCTTAATGAGCAGTTCTTC.

The J gene is TRBJ1-6, the V gene TRBV7-2, with 7 bases lining up with TRBD1. Germline CDR1 reads SGHTA; CDR2 reads FQGNSA. V was clipped by 1 base and J by 5 bases; unmatched bases: 11. The CDR3 is made up of 18 amino acids. The CDR3 here is CASSLERDRRYNNSPLHF. The CDR3 DNA reads as TGTGCCAGCAGCTTAGAGAGGGACAGAAGGTATAATAATTCACCCCTCCACTTT.

The gene calls are TRBV5-1 and TRBJ1-1, with 10 nucleotides matching TRBD1. V dropped 7 bases and J dropped 3; count of bases not matched to a gene: 3. The CDR3 has 13 residues. Germline CDR1 reads SGHRS; CDR2 reads YFSETQ. CDR3 bases: TGCGCCAGCGGCGGACAGGGGGACACTGAAGCTTTCTTT. Translating gives CASGGQGDTEAFF.

The V and J genes are TRBV19 and TRBJ1-6; D is undetermined. Looked up from germline, CDR1 is LNHDA and CDR2 is SQIVND (reference sequence). Trimming cost V 2 bases and J 8 bases, with 10 bases left between them. CDR3 size: 14 residues. Here the CDR3 reads CASSIRRADSPLHF. In DNA, the CDR3 is TGTGCCAGTAGTATAAGACGCGCGGATTCACCCCTCCACTTT.

The chain links TRBV18 to TRBJ2-5, with 9 bases that match TRBD2. Germline V gives CDR1 KGHSH, CDR2 LQKENI. CDR3 length: 15 residues. V was pared by 4 bases and J by 7 bases, with 10 bases of the junction left unmatched. This chain's CDR3 is CASSRETSGAGTQYF. CDR3 sequence (DNA): TGTGCCAGCTCACGCGAGACTAGCGGAGCCGGGACCCAGTACTTC.

The rearrangement links TRBV5-1 to TRBJ2-3; TRBD2 matches at 10 bases. The length of the CDR3 is 18 residues. Germline lookup yields CDR1 SGHRS and CDR2 YFSETQ. With 1 base clipped from V and 0 bases from J, the junction kept 8 bases outside the gene matches. CDR3 protein: CASSLRVLAGASTDTQYF. The CDR3 DNA sequence: TGCGCCAGCAGCTTGCGTGTCCTAGCGGGGGCTAGCACAGATACGCAGTATTTT.

The chain employs TRBV7-2 and TRBJ2-7; D ambiguous. Germline values: CDR1 SGHTA, CDR2 FQGNSA. V was clipped by 10 bases and J by 4 bases, with 17 bases between them. This CDR3 has 13 amino acids. The CDR3 bases are TGTGCCACCCAAGCCCATTGGGGATACGAGCAGTACTTC. Protein sequence: CATQAHWGYEQYF.

The chain uses TRBV5-1 and TRBJ1-4; D call uncertain. Germline V lookup: CDR1 SGHRS, CDR2 YFSETQ. The CDR3 runs to 14 residues. V was pared by 1 base and J by 4 bases, with 8 bases between. As DNA, the CDR3 is TGCGCCAGCAGCTTGATGTCCAGTAATGAAAAACTGTTTTTT. It codes for CASSLMSSNEKLFF. Variable domain in full (rest from reference TRBV5-1 and TRBJ1-4): KAGVTQTPRYLIKTRGQQVTLSCSPISGHRSVSWYQQTPGQGLQFLFEYFSETQRNKGNFPGRFSGRQFSNSRSEMNVSTLELGDSALYLCASSLMSSNEKLFFGSGTQLSVL.

This chain joins TRBV28 and TRBJ2-7; 11 bases are shared with TRBD1. V lost 3 bases, J lost 10 bases, and 23 bases stayed unmatched. From germline, CDR1 is MDHEN and CDR2 SYDVKM. The CDR3 has 19 residues. The CDR3 bases are TGTGCCAGCAGTTTGTTTGGACAGGGGGCATCGGTAGGACCTGATTTTCAGTACTTC. This codes for CASSLFGQGASVGPDFQYF.

The rearrangement uses TRBV5-8 and TRBJ2-7, with 7 nucleotides matching TRBD1. The V gene end was trimmed by 4 bases and the J gene end by 0 bases; junction bases not matched to a gene: 7. The CDR3 length is 15 residues. Germline CDR1 reads SGHTS; CDR2 reads YDEGEE. The CDR3 DNA is TGTGCCAGCAGCAAAGGGACAGTCAGCTCCTACGAGCAGTACTTC. It codes for CASSKGTVSSYEQYF.

The chain uses TRBV19 and TRBJ1-1, with 9 bases that match TRBD1. Per the germline V gene, CDR1 is LNHDA and CDR2 is SQIVND (reference sequence). The length of the CDR3 is 18 residues. V trimming: 2 bases; J trimming: 6 bases; junction bases outside the gene matches: 16. The CDR3 here is CASSIQVGQGKGGAEAFF. CDR3 sequence (DNA): TGTGCCAGTAGTATACAAGTGGGACAGGGTAAAGGAGGCGCTGAAGCTTTCTTT.

The CDR3 DNA sequence: TGCAGCGCACCTGACAGGTTGAACACCGGGGAGCTGTTTTTT. Translation gives CSAPDRLNTGELFF. The J gene is TRBJ2-2, the V gene TRBV29-1; TRBD1 might be the D (6 bases). Germline assignment: CDR1 SQVTM and CDR2 ANQGSEA. The CDR3 sequence is 14 residues long. Trimming removed 7 bases from V and 1 base from J, with 13 bases in between.

The V gene is TRBV5-1, the J gene TRBJ2-2, with D perhaps TRBD2 (6 bases). CDR1 and CDR2 from the germline V gene are SGHRS and YFSETQ. Trimming cost V 0 bases and J 7 bases, with 10 bases left between them. This CDR3 comprises 14 residues. The CDR3 DNA reads TGCGCCAGCAGCTTGGAGGAGGGTTACGGGGAGCTGTTTTTT. It codes for CASSLEEGYGELFF.

V is TRBV25-1 and J is TRBJ1-4; no clear D. This CDR3 has 15 residues. V was pared by 3 bases and J by 6 bases, with 14 bases between. The germline CDR1 and CDR2 sequences are MGHDK and SYGVNS. The CDR3 is CASSDRLRLDEKLFF. The DNA for the CDR3 is TGTGCCAGCAGTGATAGACTCCGATTAGATGAAAAACTGTTTTTT.

This clone turned up a few times. The chain employs TRBV27 and TRBJ2-3; the D is unclear. The V end lost 2 bases, the J end lost 2 bases, and 5 bases lay between the germline ends. CDR1 and CDR2 from the germline V gene are MNHEY and SMNVEV (reference sequence). The CDR3 consists of 13 residues. The CDR3, as DNA: TGTGCCAGCAGTTTAAGGGTCACAGATACGCAGTATTTT. Its protein is CASSLRVTDTQYF.

The rearrangement joins TRBV6-4 to TRBJ1-5, with 7 nucleotides matching TRBD1. V dropped 3 bases and J dropped 7; count of bases not matched to a gene: 6. Looked up from germline, CDR1 is MRHNA and CDR2 is SNTAGT. The CDR3 contains 14 residues. The CDR3 reads CASSETGAGQPQHF. CDR3 nucleotides: TGTGCCAGCAGTGAAACAGGGGCAGGGCAGCCCCAGCATTTT.

The chain joins TRBV30 to TRBJ2-5; D not certain. Germline CDR1 is GTSNPN and CDR2 is SVGIG (reference sequence). CDR3 length: 12 amino acids. The V and J ends lost 2 bases and 5 bases respectively, with 9 bases between them. CDR3 region: CAWSQSAETQYF. The CDR3 DNA reads TGTGCCTGGAGTCAGAGTGCGGAGACCCAGTACTTC.

As to this clone: Other DNA sequences in the sample encode the same CDR3. The gene calls are TRBV7-3 and TRBJ2-1; tentative D call: TRBD1 (5 bases). The V end lost 5 bases, the J end lost 14 bases, and 16 bases lay between the germline ends. CDR3 length equals 12 residues. Germline CDR1 SGHTA, CDR2 FQGTGA. CDR3 protein: CASSLPGSRKFF. CDR3 nucleotide sequence: TGTGCCAGCAGCCTACCAGGGTCTAGGAAGTTCTTC.

The V call is TRBV7-2, the J call TRBJ2-2; D gene uncertain. This CDR3 has 12 amino acids. Trimming cost V 1 base and J 7 bases, with 4 bases left between them. Germline lookup yields CDR1 SGHTA and CDR2 FQGNSA. The CDR3 bases are TGTGCCAGCAGCTTAGTGAGCGGGGAGCTGTTTTTT. This encodes CASSLVSGELFF.